A selection of T cell receptor beta chains follows, all from one sample in a study of T-cell memory formation after mild COVID-19. TCRdb re-called the 5' RACE reads with MiXCR, one entry per CDR3 protein. The sample lists approximately 100,000 distinct CDR3 sequences, 11% occurring once. Specimen: PBMCs or a T cell subset sorted from them (not recorded which). These receptors originate from a man aged 18 to 29 who had mild COVID-19 (a few samples of this study predate the infection). Cell type and time point are not known. Each CDR3 is given with its conserved first and last residue. Fields, in order: D gene, V gene, J gene, clone size, CDR3 protein, CDR3 DNA. A D gene is named only where the DNA matches it firmly. Not every row has a clone size; where given, it reads once, few, many or a size class.

>.|TRBV19|TRBJ2-2|.
CASSTGLFSGELFF
TGTGCCAGTAGTACGGGACTCTTCTCCGGGGAGCTGTTTTTT
>TRBD2|TRBV7-2|TRBJ2-1|many
CASSFYFIAGVEQFF
TGTGCCAGCAGCTTCTACTTCATAGCGGGGGTAGAGCAGTTCTTC
>TRBD1|TRBV11-2|TRBJ2-3|.
CASRFGTGDTDTQYF
TGTGCCAGCAGATTCGGGACAGGGGACACAGATACGCAGTATTTT
>.|TRBV29-1|TRBJ2-3|.
CSVEGGVSTDTQYF
TGCAGCGTTGAAGGTGGGGTCTCCACAGATACGCAGTATTTT
>.|TRBV30|TRBJ1-3|.
CAWSVQGNTIYF
TGTGCCTGGAGTGTGCAGGGAAACACCATATATTTT
>.|TRBV7-6|TRBJ2-7|few
CASSLTDRGAPYEQYF
TGTGCCAGCAGCTTAACAGACAGAGGGGCACCCTACGAGCAGTACTTC
>.|TRBV11-2|TRBJ2-7|.
CASSFTGHEQYF
TGTGCCAGCAGCTTCACAGGGCACGAGCAGTACTTC
>TRBD1|TRBV20-1|TRBJ2-3|many
CSAPDRGLDTQYF
TGCAGTGCTCCCGACAGGGGACTGGATACGCAGTATTTT
>.|TRBV5-1|TRBJ1-1|few
CASSLVGASENTEAFF
TGCGCCAGCAGCTTGGTGGGGGCGTCGGAGAACACTGAAGCTTTCTTT
>TRBD1|TRBV7-6|TRBJ2-1|many
CASSLAGQGVGEQFF
TGTGCCAGCAGCTTAGCTGGACAGGGGGTTGGTGAGCAGTTCTTC
>TRBD2|TRBV6-1|TRBJ2-2|.
CASSEPKTSGDTGELFF
TGTGCCAGCAGTGAACCAAAGACTAGCGGCGACACCGGGGAGCTGTTTTTT
>TRBD2|TRBV19|TRBJ2-1|few
CASSIDQVAGGSYNEQFF
TGTGCCAGTAGTATAGATCAGGTAGCGGGGGGATCCTACAATGAGCAGTTCTTC
>.|TRBV7-9|TRBJ1-1|.
CASTGTPGQGETEAFF
TGTGCCAGCACCGGGACCCCAGGGCAGGGAGAGACTGAAGCTTTCTTT
>TRBD1|TRBV27|TRBJ2-7|few
CASSSGDRSPYEQYF
TGTGCCAGCAGTTCGGGGGACAGGTCCCCCTACGAGCAGTACTTC
>.|TRBV7-8|TRBJ1-1|.
CASSLARRATEAFF
TGTGCCAGCAGCTTGGCTCGAAGGGCCACTGAAGCTTTCTTT
>.|TRBV2|TRBJ1-5|few
CASSPRGRPQHF
TGTGCCAGTAGTCCGCGGGGGCGGCCCCAGCATTTT
>.|TRBV9|TRBJ2-1|few
CASSSGGNEQFF
TGTGCCAGCAGCTCAGGTGGCAATGAGCAGTTCTTC
>.|TRBV4-1|TRBJ2-3|few
CASSQVPGADTQYF
TGCGCCAGCAGCCAAGTCCCGGGGGCGGATACGCAGTATTTT
>.|TRBV3-2|TRBJ1-4|.
CASSQEGGTVREKLFF
TGTGCCAGCAGCCAAGAAGGGGGGACAGTCCGTGAAAAACTGTTTTTT
>TRBD2|TRBV9|TRBJ2-3|few
CASSPPGLADTDTQYF
TGTGCCAGCAGCCCTCCGGGACTAGCGGACACAGATACGCAGTATTTT
>.|TRBV15|TRBJ2-1|few
CATSRDLSYEQFF
TGTGCCACCAGCAGAGATCTCTCCTATGAGCAGTTCTTC
>.|TRBV7-9|TRBJ1-1|few
CASSHPANTEAFF
TGTGCCAGCAGCCACCCGGCGAACACTGAAGCTTTCTTT
>TRBD2|TRBV4-3|TRBJ2-1|few
CASSQDRGGLNEQFF
TGCGCCAGCAGCCAAGATCGGGGGGGCCTCAATGAGCAGTTCTTC
>.|TRBV7-9|TRBJ2-1|few
CASSPGTDNEQFF
TGTGCCAGCAGCCCAGGGACGGACAATGAGCAGTTCTTC
>.|TRBV7-8|TRBJ2-2|few
CASSLWTGNTGELFF
TGTGCCAGCAGCTTGTGGACGGGGAACACCGGGGAGCTGTTTTTT
>.|TRBV19|TRBJ1-1|.
CASSIIGGGTAPEAFF
TGTGCCAGTAGTATAATAGGGGGAGGGACGGCCCCTGAAGCTTTCTTT
>.|TRBV11-2|TRBJ2-2|.
CASSPSVGPSNTGELFF
TGTGCCAGCAGCCCTAGCGTCGGACCTTCGAACACCGGGGAGCTGTTTTTT
>.|TRBV9|TRBJ2-7|few
CASSPSEGIPFPYEQYF
TGTGCCAGCAGTCCTTCGGAGGGAATACCCTTTCCCTACGAGCAGTACTTC
>.|TRBV7-6|TRBJ2-3|.
CASSRLEGARTQYF
TGTGCCAGCAGCCGACTAGAAGGGGCTCGTACGCAGTATTTT
>TRBD2|TRBV13|TRBJ2-3|few
CASSSSGGGRDTQYF
TGTGCCAGCAGTTCCAGCGGGGGGGGCAGAGATACGCAGTATTTT
>.|TRBV7-9|TRBJ2-7|few
CASSLGGVNYEQYF
TGTGCCAGCAGCTTAGGAGGGGTAAACTACGAGCAGTACTTC
>TRBD1|TRBV19|TRBJ1-4|.
CASSPRDRGNEKLFF
TGTGCCAGTAGCCCCCGGGACAGGGGGAATGAAAAACTGTTTTTT
>.|TRBV6-2/TRBV6-3|TRBJ2-1|.
CASSYSGGTYNEQFF
TGTGCCAGCAGTTACTCTGGGGGGACCTACAATGAGCAGTTCTTC
>TRBD1|TRBV6-2/TRBV6-3|TRBJ2-6|few
CASRPWDSETGANVLTF
TGTGCCAGCAGGCCTTGGGACAGCGAGACTGGGGCCAACGTCCTGACTTTC
>.|TRBV7-8|TRBJ2-3|few
CASSLGLTSTDTQYF
TGTGCCAGCAGCTTGGGACTCACTAGCACAGATACGCAGTATTTT
>.|TRBV11-2|TRBJ1-4|few
CASSFTGRGNEKLFF
TGTGCCAGCAGCTTTACCGGGAGGGGGAATGAAAAACTGTTTTTT
>TRBD2|TRBV7-2|TRBJ2-2|few
CASSYSGKTGELFF
TGTGCCAGCAGCTATAGCGGGAAGACCGGGGAGCTGTTTTTT
>.|TRBV20-1|TRBJ2-6|few
CSARSHLSGANVLTF
TGCAGTGCTAGAAGTCACCTCTCTGGGGCCAACGTCCTGACTTTC
>.|TRBV20-1|TRBJ2-3|many
CSARDIIRTSTDTQYF
TGCAGTGCTAGAGATATAATCAGGACTAGCACAGATACGCAGTATTTT
>.|TRBV5-1|TRBJ1-4|many
CASSPQTPNEKLFF
TGCGCCAGCAGCCCGCAGACACCGAATGAAAAACTGTTTTTT
>TRBD2|TRBV2|TRBJ2-3|.
CASSEMSSGASTDTQYF
TGTGCCAGCAGTGAAATGTCTAGCGGGGCTAGCACAGATACGCAGTATTTT
>.|TRBV9|TRBJ2-2|few
CASSEGGELFF
TGTGCCAGCAGCGAGGGCGGGGAGCTGTTTTTT
>TRBD1|TRBV12-3/TRBV12-4|TRBJ1-6|.
CASSLVGQGYSPLHF
TGTGCCAGCAGTTTAGTGGGACAGGGGTATTCACCCCTCCACTTT
>.|TRBV6-2/TRBV6-3|TRBJ2-1|few
CASSYSLEIQVYNEQFF
TGTGCCAGCAGTTACTCGCTCGAGATACAGGTCTACAATGAGCAGTTCTTC
>.|TRBV24-1|TRBJ2-2|.
CATSDSQEPNTGELFF
TGTGCCACCAGTGATTCACAGGAACCGAACACCGGGGAGCTGTTTTTT
>TRBD1|TRBV4-1|TRBJ1-6|few
CASSQQGQGNSPLHF
TGCGCCAGCAGCCAACAGGGACAGGGTAATTCACCCCTCCACTTT
>.|TRBV12-3/TRBV12-4|TRBJ2-6|.
CASSLGYPGANVLTF
TGTGCCAGCAGTTTGGGGTACCCTGGGGCCAACGTCCTGACTTTC
>.|TRBV28|TRBJ2-3|many
CASSIAASSTDTQYF
TGTGCCAGCTCCATTGCTGCGTCTAGCACAGATACGCAGTATTTT